One and the same sample provided the 18 T cell receptor beta chains below, sequenced in a study of blood T cell repertoires in COVID-19. Clones were read by immunoSEQ multiplex PCR, and TCRdb kept only the in-frame ones, dropping some. This table has 43,000 or so clones, roughly 87% appearing once. Material for sequencing was peripheral blood. These receptors all come from a man aged 55 to 70 with active COVID-19.

The rearrangement links TRBV6-1 to TRBJ2-3; 8 nucleotides agree with TRBD1. In germline, CDR1 is MNHNS, CDR2 SASEGT. The CDR3 is 17 residues long. Unmatched junction bases numbered 13, after V lost 4 bases and J lost 4 bases. The CDR3 is CASSVMLQGVAADTQYF. In DNA, the CDR3 is TGTGCCAGCAGTGTAATGCTACAGGGGGTTGCGGCAGATACGCAGTATTTT.

The chain recombines TRBV19 with TRBJ2-2; 9 nucleotides align to TRBD2. The germline V gene encodes CDR1 LNHDA and CDR2 SQIVND (reference sequence). This CDR3 has 15 residues. The ends lost 9 bases at V and 2 bases at J; junction bases unmatched: 7. The CDR3: CASTRGGLNTGELFF. Written as DNA, the CDR3 is TGTGCCAGCACGCGGGGGGGGCTTAACACCGGGGAGCTGTTTTTT.

The chain uses TRBV5-1 and TRBJ2-7; 9 positions match TRBD2. From germline, CDR1 is SGHRS and CDR2 YFSETQ. The CDR3 sequence is 14 residues long. V gave up 4 bases and J gave up 7 bases; unmatched junction bases: 9. The CDR3 loop is CASSLGTSQTEQYF. Here the CDR3 DNA reads TGCGCCAGCAGCCTGGGGACTAGCCAGACGGAGCAGTACTTC.

The chain carries TRBV11-3 and TRBJ2-1; 8 bases agree with TRBD2. With 5 bases clipped from V and 3 bases from J, the junction kept 6 bases outside the gene matches. Germline lookup yields CDR1 SGHNT and CDR2 YENEEA. The length of the CDR3 is 15 residues. CDR3 region: CASSPESGSYNEQFF. DNA of the CDR3: TGTGCCAGCAGCCCCGAGAGCGGGAGCTACAATGAGCAGTTCTTC.

This clone was found once. V usage is TRBV30 and J usage is TRBJ2-2; TRBD1 matches 7 bases. Germline CDR1 and CDR2: GTSNPN and SVGIG (reference sequence). Trimming took 2 bases from V and 2 from J; bases not matched to a gene: 8. This CDR3 spans 16 amino acids. CDR3 loop: CAWSFPGTVNTGELFF. CDR3 DNA sequence: TGTGCCTGGAGTTTCCCCGGGACAGTTAACACCGGGGAGCTGTTTTTT.

This clone was seen a handful of times. The chain recombines TRBV11-2 with TRBJ2-1, with a tentative D call TRBD2 (6 bases). Trimming pared 1 base from V and 3 bases from J, leaving 10 bases between. Germline CDR1 SGHAT, CDR2 FQNNGV. The CDR3 loop spans 15 amino acids. The CDR3 protein is CASSLGSGHYNEQFF. CDR3 nucleotides: TGTGCCAGCAGCTTAGGGAGCGGGCACTACAATGAGCAGTTCTTC.

The V gene is TRBV10-3, the J gene TRBJ1-2; no definite D call. The ends were cut back, 0 bases at V and 2 bases at J, with 16 bases in the middle. Germline CDR1 reads ENHRY; CDR2 reads SYGVKD. The CDR3 is made up of 17 amino acids. The CDR3 region has the DNA TGTGCCATCAGTGAGTCGATAGTTAGGCGGCGGAACTATGGCTACACCTTC. As protein: CAISESIVRRRNYGYTF.

The chain uses TRBV28 and TRBJ2-5; 8 nucleotides align to TRBD2. The V gene end was trimmed by 6 bases and the J gene end by 4 bases; junction bases not matched to a gene: 10. This CDR3 spans 15 amino acids. Germline lookup yields CDR1 MDHEN and CDR2 SYDVKM. The CDR3 is CASSTFGGATETQYF. CDR3 bases: TGTGCCAGCAGCACATTCGGGGGGGCCACAGAGACCCAGTACTTC.

This sequence joins TRBV10-3 and TRBJ1-1; D might be TRBD1 (6 bases). The V end was cut by 6 bases, the J end by 0 bases, with 8 bases between. Germline V lookup: CDR1 ENHRY, CDR2 SYGVKD. The CDR3 runs to 13 residues. The chain's CDR3 is CAIRDSMNTEAFF. In DNA form, the CDR3 reads TGTGCCATCAGGGACAGTATGAACACTGAAGCTTTCTTT.

This chain connects TRBV7-9 to TRBJ1-1; 9 nucleotides match TRBD1. This CDR3 is built from 13 residues. Germline loops: CDR1 SEHNR, CDR2 FQNEAQ (reference sequence). V lost 6 bases to trimming and J lost 3 bases; unmatched junction nucleotides: 2. CDR3 DNA sequence: TGTGCCAGCAGGAGACAGGGGGACACTGAAGCTTTCTTT. This sequence encodes CASRRQGDTEAFF.

The table lists this clone with a count of one. This chain connects TRBV28 to TRBJ1-6, with 7 bases identical to TRBD1. CDR1 is MDHEN and CDR2 is SYDVKM in the germline V gene. The CDR3 extends over 17 amino acids. V shed 8 bases and J 4 bases; nucleotides not matched to a gene: 14. CDR3 sequence (DNA): TGTGCCAGCCTAGGCCCAGGGGCAGGGGGGTATAATTCACCCCTCCACTTT. Encoded protein: CASLGPGAGGYNSPLHF.

This clone turned up a few times. The genes are TRBV4-2 and TRBJ2-7; 8 bases agree with TRBD2. The ends lost 0 bases at V and 7 bases at J; junction bases unmatched: 5. In germline, CDR1 is LGHNA, CDR2 YNFKEQ. The CDR3 has 14 residues. In DNA form, the CDR3 reads TGTGCCAGCAGCCAAGATTGGCGGGGGGATGAGCAGTACTTC. This gives the protein CASSQDWRGDEQYF.

The rearrangement uses TRBV6-5 and TRBJ1-5; tentatively, D is TRBD1 (6 bases). V was pared by 11 bases and J by 0 bases, with 17 bases between. The germline gives CDR1 MNHEY, CDR2 SVGAGI. This CDR3 spans 15 amino acids. The CDR3 DNA is TGTGCCCTCGGGGGGCGCGGTGGTAGCAATCAGCCCCAGCATTTT. Protein sequence: CALGGRGGSNQPQHF.

The chain combines TRBV14 with TRBJ2-3; TRBD2 matches at 8 bases. The V gene end was trimmed by 0 bases and the J gene end by 5 bases; junction bases not matched to a gene: 13. CDR1 and CDR2 from the germline V gene are SGHDN and FVKESK. The CDR3 sequence is 18 residues long. CDR3 sequence: CASSQDRVAGFEGDTQYF. The CDR3, as DNA: TGTGCCAGCAGCCAAGATAGGGTAGCGGGATTCGAAGGAGATACGCAGTATTTT.

This chain uses TRBV6-6 with TRBJ1-2; 9 bases are shared with TRBD1. The CDR3 contains 17 residues. CDR1 and CDR2 from the germline V gene are MNHNY and SVGAGI (reference sequence). V shed 5 bases and J 3 bases; nucleotides not matched to a gene: 13. CDR3 amino acids: CASSPPGQGPGDYGYTF. The CDR3 coding sequence is TGTGCCAGCAGTCCCCCGGGACAGGGACCGGGTGACTATGGCTACACCTTC.

This chain joins TRBV4-2 and TRBJ1-4, with D unclear. CDR1 LGHNA and CDR2 YNFKEQ come from the germline V gene. V lost 0 bases, J lost 0 bases, and 8 bases lay in between. The CDR3 covers 16 residues. For the CDR3, the DNA is TGTGCCAGCAGCCAAGAGAGATATTCAACTAATGAAAAACTGTTTTTT. It codes for CASSQERYSTNEKLFF.

The rearrangement uses TRBV4-1 and TRBJ1-2; 9 bases are shared with TRBD1. V lost 0 bases and J lost 8; bases outside the gene matches: 7. The CDR3 runs to 15 residues. CDR1 is MGHRA and CDR2 is YSYEKL in the germline V gene. The CDR3 sequence: CASSQDRGTGNGYTF. In nucleotides, the CDR3 is TGCGCCAGCAGCCAAGATAGAGGGACAGGGAACGGCTACACCTTC.

The rearrangement uses TRBV7-2 and TRBJ2-3; 13 bases fit TRBD2. With 5 bases clipped from V and 4 bases from J, the junction kept 9 bases outside the gene matches. The CDR3 totals 17 residues. The germline gives CDR1 SGHTA, CDR2 FQGNSA. This chain's CDR3 is CASSRGPTSGGADTQYF. The CDR3 coding sequence is TGTGCCAGCAGCCGCGGTCCTACTAGCGGGGGGGCAGATACGCAGTATTTT.